This TCR beta chain was sequenced during a study of blood T cell repertoires in COVID-19. This table comes from immunoSEQ multiplex PCR, and its TCRdb copy is limited to in-frame clones, with some not included. The sample consists of about 86,000 clones, roughly 84% of them appearing once. Looked up from germline, CDR1 is SGHNT and CDR2 is YENEEA. V lost 5 bases and J 4 bases, leaving 9 bases between the germline ends. CDR3 length: 12 residues. The chain couples TRBV11-3 to TRBJ2-7; a weak D match, TRBD1 (5 bases). The receptor comes from an elderly woman with active or convalescent COVID-19. Sequencing input: peripheral blood. This CDR3 is CASSPDSYEQYF. DNA for the CDR3: TGTGCCAGCAGCCCCGACAGTTACGAGCAGTACTTC.